These 2 T cell receptor beta chains were sequenced from one sample in a study of T cells in tuberculosis. Method: immunoSEQ multiplex PCR; TCRdb's copy keeps in-frame clones and lacks some. The table records about 33,000 clones, roughly 92% of them present only once. The sequenced sample consisted of PBMCs. The receptors here all came from a donor aged 10 to 29 with latent tuberculosis or without tuberculosis infection. Some clones in this sample may be carry-over from other donors' samples.

The chain is built from TRBV25-1 and TRBJ1-3, with no clear D. Trimming removed 5 bases from V and 0 bases from J, with 14 bases in between. This CDR3 spans 16 amino acids. Germline V gene sequence: CDR1 MGHDK, CDR2 SYGVNS. The CDR3, as DNA: TGTGCCAGCAGTTTGACAACGGGATTCTCTGGAAACACCATATATTTT. Protein: CASSLTTGFSGNTIYF. Complete variable domain (other parts from reference TRBV25-1 and TRBJ1-3): EADIYQTPRYLVIGTGKKITLECSQTMGHDKMYWYQQDPGMELHLIHYSYGVNSTEKGDLSSESTVSRIRTEHFPLTLESARPSHTSQYLCASSLTTGFSGNTIYFGEGSWLTVV.

The rearrangement links TRBV13 to TRBJ2-6; a weak D match, TRBD1 (6 bases). Trimming left V 4 bases short and J 3 bases short, with 10 bases between. The CDR3 extends over 15 amino acids. Germline CDR1 and CDR2: PRHDT and FYEKMQ (reference sequence). CDR3 region: CASSSTGYGANVLTF. The CDR3 bases are TGTGCCAGCAGCTCCACAGGGTATGGGGCCAACGTCCTGACTTTC.